This T cell receptor (beta chain) was recovered during a study of T cell responses to AZD1222 COVID-19 vaccine. Notes on the study in general: Donors were chiefly white British, with a greater number of females, and clonal diversity was perhaps underestimated.

The assay was immunoSEQ multiplex PCR, and TCRdb's table has in-frame clones only and misses some. The sample holds 120,000 or so clones; about 89% are singletons and the top ten take 11%. CDR3 length equals 14 residues. CDR1 and CDR2 (germline): WSHSY, SAAADI. The J segment lost 5 bases and the V segment lost 6 bases, leaving 7 bases of the junction unmatched. On this clone itself: The antigen remains undetermined.

The starting material was peripheral blood, obtained on day 0 of MenACWY control vaccination. V and J are TRBV10-2 and TRBJ1-1, with 9 bases lining up with TRBD1. This clonotype originated in an adult in good health. The CDR3 bases are TGCGCCAGCAGAACCGGGACAGGGTGGACTGAAGCTTTCTTT. It translates to CASRTGTGWTEAFF.